These 21 T cell receptor beta chains came from one sample sequenced in a study of neurological immune-mediated disorders. TCRdb re-analysed the 5' RACE reads in MiXCR, keeping a single row per CDR3 protein. The data show just under 60,000 distinct CDR3 sequences, approximately 4% seen once. Sequenced input: PBMCs. All receptors come from a woman in her 30s with multiple sclerosis.

Note on this clonotype: A much more abundant neighbour one base away suggests this may be a read error. This chain joins TRBV11-2 and TRBJ2-1, with TRBD2 matching 13 bases. Per germline, CDR1 SGHAT and CDR2 FQNNGV. The CDR3 extends over 18 amino acids. J lost 5 bases, V lost 6 bases, and 13 bases had no gene match. The CDR3 protein is CASRYAQLAGGTNNEQFF. The DNA of the CDR3 is TGTGCCAGCAGATATGCCCAACTAGCGGGAGGGACTAACAATGAGCAGTTCTTC.

This clonotype was seen repeatedly, ten times or more. The V and J genes are TRBV20-1 and TRBJ1-2; D may be TRBD1 (5 bases). Per the germline V gene, CDR1 is DFQATT and CDR2 is SNEGSKA (reference sequence). V was clipped by 7 bases and J by 6 bases, with 9 bases between them. The CDR3 totals 10 residues. The CDR3 region has the DNA TGCAGTGTTCCGGGGGATGGCTACACCTTC. Protein sequence: CSVPGDGYTF.

This clonotype was counted at least ten times. J is TRBJ1-2 and V is TRBV5-1; no clear D. Between the trimmed V and J ends, which lost 0 bases and 0 bases, there was a span of 9 bases. Germline V lookup: CDR1 SGHRS, CDR2 YFSETQ. The CDR3 totals 15 residues. CDR3 DNA sequence: TGCGCCAGCAGCTTGGAAGGAGATTCTAACTATGGCTACACCTTC. Amino acids: CASSLEGDSNYGYTF.

A few counts support this clonotype. J is TRBJ2-5 and V is TRBV5-1; 8 positions agree with TRBD1. V was pared by 3 bases and J by 4 bases, with 11 bases of the junction left unmatched. Germline CDR1 and CDR2: SGHRS and YFSETQ. The CDR3 loop spans 16 amino acids. The CDR3: CASSSNPQGARETQYF. For the CDR3, the DNA is TGCGCCAGCAGCTCCAACCCTCAGGGGGCCCGAGAGACCCAGTACTTC. The variable domain in full, completed from reference TRBV5-1 and TRBJ2-5, reads KAGVTQTPRYLIKTRGQQVTLSCSPISGHRSVSWYQQTPGQGLQFLFEYFSETQRNKGNFPGRFSGRQFSNSRSEMNVSTLELGDSALYLCASSSNPQGARETQYFGPGTRLLVL.

For this clonotype: A much bigger clone sits one base away, suggesting this may be a read error. This sequence joins TRBV7-9 and TRBJ1-4, with no clear D. Per the germline V gene, CDR1 is SEHNR and CDR2 is FQNEAQ (reference sequence). V gave up 5 bases and J gave up 7 bases, with 11 bases separating them. The length of the CDR3 is 13 residues. CDR3 nucleotide sequence: TGTGCCAGCAGCCGGAATATCGGTGAAAAACTGTTTTTT. Protein product: CASSRNIGEKLFF.

V usage is TRBV6-4 and J usage is TRBJ2-1; a weak D match, TRBD1 (6 bases). This CDR3 is 10 amino acids long. CDR1 MRHNA and CDR2 SNTAGT come from the germline V gene. V was trimmed by 9 bases and J by 8 bases, leaving 8 bases between them. The CDR3 DNA sequence: TGTGCCAGTCAGGGGTATGAGCAGTTCTTC. It yields the protein CASQGYEQFF.

This clonotype came up many times. The chain has TRBV6-5 and TRBJ2-5; D gene uncertain. Trimming stripped 6 bases from V and 4 bases from J, with 15 bases between. This CDR3 contains 14 residues. Germline CDR1 is MNHEY and CDR2 is SVGAGI. CDR3 loop: CASSSRRGPETQYF. DNA of the CDR3: TGTGCCAGCAGCTCCAGACGAGGCCCAGAGACCCAGTACTTC.

In its sample, this clonotype was seen a few times. A much more abundant neighbour one base away suggests this may be a read error. The chain employs TRBV5-1 and TRBJ1-5; D ambiguous. The CDR3 runs to 15 residues. Germline V gene sequence: CDR1 SGHRS, CDR2 YFSETQ. The CDR3 region has the DNA TGCGCCAGCAGCTTGTCTGGAAATAGCAATCAGCCCCAGAATTTT. Its translation: CASSLSGNSNQPQNF. The full variable domain, completed using reference TRBV5-1 and TRBJ1-5, is KAGVTQTPRYLIKTRGQQVTLSCSPISGHRSVSWYQQTPGQGLQFLFEYFSETQRNKGNFPGRFSGRQFSNSRSEMNVSTLELGDSALYLCASSLSGNSNQPQNFGDGTRLSIL.

This clonotype was seen at least ten times. The chain uses TRBV6-2 or TRBV6-3 and TRBJ2-2; D perhaps matches TRBD2 (6 bases). The germline V gene encodes CDR1 MNHEY and CDR2 SVGEGT. The CDR3 extends over 13 amino acids. V gave up 7 bases and J gave up 6 bases, with 12 bases separating them. This chain's CDR3 is CASKEGGPGELFF. The CDR3 DNA is TGTGCCAGCAAAGAAGGAGGGCCCGGGGAGCTGTTTTTT.

This clonotype came up many times. The CDR3 protein is CASSTRRWTGELFF. The CDR3 region has the DNA TGTGCCAGCAGCACCAGGCGGTGGACCGGGGAGCTGTTTTTT. The chain uses TRBV21-1 and TRBJ2-2. TRBV21-1 is recorded as a pseudogene. The CDR3 has 14 residues.

This clonotype was found many times. The chain links TRBV20-1 to TRBJ2-6, with TRBD1 identical over 7 bases. The CDR3 is 16 residues long. CDR1 is DFQATT and CDR2 is SNEGSKA in the germline V gene (reference sequence). After removal of 3 bases from V and 0 bases from J, the junction contained 5 bases not matched to a gene. The CDR3 DNA follows: TGCAGTGCTAGTCTGGGACAGATCTCTGGGGCCAACGTCCTGACTTTC. It yields the protein CSASLGQISGANVLTF.

This clonotype was picked up many times. The chain is built from TRBV12-3 or TRBV12-4 and TRBJ2-7; TRBD1 aligns across 7 bases. V shed 3 bases and J 2 bases; nucleotides not matched to a gene: 10. The CDR3 runs 16 residues. The CDR3 loop is CASSFILTGVAYEQYF. The CDR3 DNA sequence: TGTGCCAGCAGTTTTATCTTAACAGGGGTGGCCTACGAGCAGTACTTC.

This clonotype was detected ten times or more. The rearrangement joins TRBV10-3 to TRBJ1-3; D is perhaps TRBD1 (6 bases). The CDR3 runs 12 residues. V gave up 8 bases and J gave up 4 bases, with 9 bases separating them. Germline V gene data show CDR1 as ENHRY and CDR2 as SYGVKD. CDR3 protein: CAIQGSGNTIYF. As DNA, the CDR3 is TGTGCCATCCAGGGGTCAGGAAACACCATATATTTT.

This clonotype was counted only a few times. The CDR3 DNA reads TGCAGTGCTAGAGATCCCCGGGGCCCCTCCCAAGCAGAGAACACTGAAGCTTTCTTT. Its translation: CSARDPRGPSQAENTEAFF. The J gene is TRBJ1-1, the V gene TRBV20-1, with a possible D match to TRBD1 (5 bases). CDR3 length equals 19 residues. Germline V gene data show CDR1 as DFQATT and CDR2 as SNEGSKA (reference sequence). V was trimmed by 0 bases and J by 1 base, leaving 24 bases between them.

This clonotype was seen repeatedly, ten times or more. The V call is TRBV7-9, the J call TRBJ2-1, with D possibly being TRBD1 (5 bases). CDR3 length: 13 residues. Germline-derived CDR1 and CDR2 are SEHNR and FQNEAQ (reference sequence). The V gene lost 4 bases and the J gene lost 6 bases, with 10 bases spanning the gap. The CDR3 reads CASSSNQGNEQFF. As DNA, the CDR3 is TGTGCCAGCAGCTCCAACCAGGGCAATGAGCAGTTCTTC. Full variable domain (missing parts from reference TRBV7-9 and TRBJ2-1): DTGVSQNPRHKITKRGQNVTFRCDPISEHNRLYWYRQTLGQGPEFLTYFQNEAQLEKSRLLSDRFSAERPKGSFSTLEIQRTEQGDSAMYLCASSSNQGNEQFFGPGTRLTVL.

This clonotype was picked up many times. The V gene is TRBV29-1, the J gene TRBJ2-2; 11 bases are shared with TRBD2. V trimming: 7 bases; J trimming: 3 bases; junction bases outside the gene matches: 10. CDR3 size: 16 residues. CDR1 and CDR2 (germline): SQVTM, ANQGSEA. The CDR3 loop reads CSAWVAGGPDTGELFF. CDR3 bases: TGCAGCGCCTGGGTAGCGGGGGGGCCCGACACCGGGGAGCTGTTTTTT.

There are a few counts of this clonotype. The V call is TRBV19, the J call TRBJ1-5; 8 positions match TRBD1. The V gene's germline CDR1 is LNHDA and CDR2 SQIVND (reference sequence). The CDR3 length is 14 residues. The trim removed 8 bases at V and 5 bases at J, leaving 8 bases unmatched. The CDR3 DNA reads as TGTGCCAGTGGACAGGGTGCGGCGGATCAGCCCCAGCATTTT. Translation gives CASGQGAADQPQHF.

Ten or more counts support this clonotype. The rearrangement joins TRBV7-2 to TRBJ2-7; D gene unclear. This CDR3 spans 15 amino acids. V was pared by 1 base and J by 4 bases, with 14 bases between. From germline, CDR1 is SGHTA and CDR2 FQGNSA. CDR3 nucleotide sequence: TGTGCCAGCAGCTTAGAGGGCCAGGTCGGGTACGAGCAGTACTTC. Translation gives CASSLEGQVGYEQYF.

A few counts support this clonotype. V and J are TRBV4-1 and TRBJ2-7, with TRBD1 identical over 8 bases. J lost 2 bases, V lost 4 bases, and 4 bases had no gene match. This CDR3 comprises 14 residues. Germline V gives CDR1 MGHRA, CDR2 YSYEKL. In nucleotides, the CDR3 is TGCGCCAGCAGCCTGGGACAGGTAGCCTACGAGCAGTACTTC. Residues: CASSLGQVAYEQYF.

This clonotype was found many times. The chain has TRBV12-3 or TRBV12-4 and TRBJ2-7; 8 bases fit TRBD2. The CDR3 sequence is 14 residues long. V trimming: 8 bases; J trimming: 5 bases; junction bases outside the gene matches: 11. CDR3 sequence reads: CASGESGTRDEQYF. The DNA of the CDR3 is TGTGCCAGCGGGGAATCCGGGACTAGGGACGAGCAGTACTTC.

This clonotype has ten or more counts. The chain is built from TRBV7-2 and TRBJ2-1, with D perhaps matching TRBD2 (6 bases). The V end lost 6 bases, the J end lost 4 bases, and 13 bases lay between the germline ends. This CDR3 is built from 14 residues. The germline V gene has CDR1 SGHTA and CDR2 FQGNSA. The CDR3 nucleotides are TGTGCCAGCAGGCGGGACCCTTTTTACAATGAGCAGTTCTTC. It translates to CASRRDPFYNEQFF.